These T cell receptor beta chains were read from a single sample in a study of molecular identifiers for immune sequencing clone quantification. TCRdb ran MiXCR on the PCR reads and lists one entry per CDR3 protein. The sample lists 90,000 or so distinct CDR3 sequences; roughly 25% were seen once. Sample: naive CD8+ T cells from blood, with Jurkat cell RNA spiked in. Receptors originate from a human donor in good health. Some libraries in this study had Jurkat cell RNA spiked in. The CDR3 runs from the conserved cysteine through the conserved F or W. A D gene is named only where the DNA matches it firmly. A row's size may be missing; if present it is once, few, many or a size class.

TRBJ1-5 | TRBV12-3/TRBV12-4 | NA | many | TGTGCCAGCAGTCCTCAGGGAATGAATCAGCCCCAGCATTTT | CASSPQGMNQPQHF
TRBJ1-1 | TRBV27 | TRBD1 | few | TGTGCCAGCAGAACAGGGGTGACTGAAGCTTTCTTT | CASRTGVTEAFF
TRBJ1-4 | TRBV7-8 | NA | many | TGTGCCAGCAGCTTTGAGGGTTGGGAAAAACTGTTTTTT | CASSFEGWEKLFF
TRBJ1-5 | TRBV6-2/TRBV6-3 | NA | many | TGTGCCAGCAGTTACCACTCCGACGGCTATCAGCCCCAGCATTTT | CASSYHSDGYQPQHF
TRBJ2-2 | TRBV4-1 | TRBD1 | many | TGCGCCAGCAGCCAATCGACAGGGTCGGCCGGGGAGCTGTTTTTT | CASSQSTGSAGELFF
TRBJ2-7 | TRBV7-9 | TRBD2 | NA | TGTGCCAGCAGCTTGGCTAGCGGGGAGGTTAACGAGCAGTACTTC | CASSLASGEVNEQYF
TRBJ2-7 | TRBV4-3 | NA | NA | TGCGCCAGCAGCCAAAATAAACAAGACTACGAGCAATACTTC | CASSQNKQDYEQYF
TRBJ2-3 | TRBV5-4 | TRBD1 | many | TGTGCCAGCAGCCTGGACAGGGACACAGATACGCAGTATTTT | CASSLDRDTDTQYF
TRBJ1-4 | TRBV20-1 | NA | many | TGCAGTGCTAGAGTAGAAAGAGCGACAACCCTTAATGAAAAACTGTTTTTT | CSARVERATTLNEKLFF
TRBJ1-6 | TRBV12-3/TRBV12-4 | NA | many | TGTGCCAGCAGTTTTGTTGTCTGGGAATCCCTAACTACTAATTCACCCCTCCACTTT | CASSFVVWESLTTNSPLHF
TRBJ1-2 | TRBV5-1 | NA | many | TGCGCCAGCAGCTTGGAGGGCAGGGAGGCGGTAGAAGGCTACACCTTC | CASSLEGREAVEGYTF
TRBJ2-1 | TRBV12-3/TRBV12-4 | NA | many | TGTGCCAGCAGTCATCAGAAGAGCTCCTACAATGAGCAGTTCTTC | CASSHQKSSYNEQFF
TRBJ1-1 | TRBV28 | NA | many | TGTGCCAGCAGCCCACCTCCAGGGATCGGGGACACTGAAGCTTTCTTT | CASSPPPGIGDTEAFF
TRBJ2-7 | TRBV14 | NA | many | TGTGCCAGCCGAAGACTCGGACAGAACTACGAGCAGTACTTC | CASRRLGQNYEQYF
TRBJ1-2 | TRBV2 | TRBD1 | NA | TGTGCCAGCAGTGAATATGGGACAGGGGGCGTTTTCGGTGGCTACACCTTC | CASSEYGTGGVFGGYTF
TRBJ2-7 | TRBV30 | TRBD2 | NA | TGTGCCTGGAGTCGGGGGGGGCGGGCCGCCTACGAGCAGTACTTC | CAWSRGGRAAYEQYF
TRBJ2-1 | TRBV19 | TRBD2 | NA | TGTGCCAGTAGTCCATGGGCTAGCGGACCCGAGCAGTTCTTC | CASSPWASGPEQFF
TRBJ2-4 | TRBV7-9 | NA | many | TGTGCCAGCAGCCCGCTGAGAGGGGTTGACAAAAACATTCAGTACTTC | CASSPLRGVDKNIQYF
TRBJ1-1 | TRBV19 | NA | many | TGTGCCACCAGTACCGGGTCTCCTACTATCATGAACACTGAAGCTTTCTTT | CATSTGSPTIMNTEAFF
TRBJ1-4 | TRBV2 | NA | NA | TGTGCCAGCAGGACCGACAGCACAACTAATGAAAAACTGTTTTTT | CASRTDSTTNEKLFF
TRBJ2-5 | TRBV7-9 | NA | NA | TGTGCCAGCAGCACCTTACTAGGGGGAGAGACCCAGTCCTTC | CASSTLLGGETQSF
TRBJ2-1 | TRBV25-1 | NA | many | TGTGCCAGCATCGGTGTTAATGAGCAGTTCTTC | CASIGVNEQFF
TRBJ2-3 | TRBV28 | TRBD2 | many | TGTGCCAGCATAAGGCTAGCGGGAGGAAGGTATACGCAGTATTTT | CASIRLAGGRYTQYF
TRBJ2-7 | TRBV3-1 | NA | many | TGTGCCAGCAGCCAAGAAGGGGCCTACGAGCAGTACTTC | CASSQEGAYEQYF
TRBJ1-5 | TRBV19 | NA | many | TGTGCCAGTAGCCCCACGGTAGTTTTTCAGCCCCAGCATTTT | CASSPTVVFQPQHF
TRBJ2-7 | TRBV15 | TRBD1 | few | TGTGCCACCAGCAGTGAACAGGGGGCCACCGCGGTGTACGAGCAGTACTTC | CATSSEQGATAVYEQYF
TRBJ1-3 | TRBV10-2 | NA | NA | TGCGCCAGCAGACCCATACTTGCAGGGATTGGAAACACCATATATTTT | CASRPILAGIGNTIYF
TRBJ2-7 | TRBV7-2 | NA | NA | TGTGCCAGCAGTCCCCCTGACCGCATACAGTACTTC | CASSPPDRIQYF
TRBJ1-5 | TRBV19 | NA | many | TGTGCCAGTAGTATATTGGCAGTTAGCAATCAGCCCCAGCATTTT | CASSILAVSNQPQHF
TRBJ2-7 | TRBV4-3 | NA | NA | TGCGCCAGCAGCCAAGGAGTCGCAGGGGATGGACAGTACTTC | CASSQGVAGDGQYF
TRBJ1-5 | TRBV6-1 | NA | many | TGTGCCAGCAGTCGACAGGATAGCAATCAGCCCCAGCATTTT | CASSRQDSNQPQHF
TRBJ2-7 | TRBV30 | NA | few | TGTGCCTGGACATCGGATGCCTACGAGCAGTACTTC | CAWTSDAYEQYF
TRBJ1-3 | TRBV19 | NA | few | TGTGCCAGTAGTATAGATACTCCGGGCGGCTCTGGAAACACCATATATTTT | CASSIDTPGGSGNTIYF
TRBJ2-3 | TRBV14 | TRBD1 | many | TGTGCCAGCAGCCAAGATCCGACAGGGTACACAGATACGCAGTATTTT | CASSQDPTGYTDTQYF
TRBJ2-2 | TRBV19 | NA | many | TGTGCCAGTAGTATAGGGGATAGGACCGGGGAGCTGTTTTTT | CASSIGDRTGELFF
TRBJ1-1 | TRBV6-2/TRBV6-3 | NA | few | TGTGCCAGCAGTTACGTTCGCACAGGACCCTGGGCTGAAGCTTTCTTT | CASSYVRTGPWAEAFF
TRBJ2-2 | TRBV12-3/TRBV12-4 | NA | NA | TGTGCCATCGGTCCAGACACCGGGGAGCTGTTTTTT | CAIGPDTGELFF
TRBJ2-2 | TRBV3-1 | TRBD2 | few | TGTGCCAGCAGCCCTAGCGGGCTAGGGACCGGGGAGCTGTTTTTT | CASSPSGLGTGELFF
TRBJ1-4 | TRBV27 | NA | NA | TGTGCCAGCAGTTTACTCGGCGGTAATGAAAAACTGTTTTTT | CASSLLGGNEKLFF
TRBJ2-7 | TRBV5-6 | NA | many | TGTGCCAGCAGCTTCCCGGGCCCTTCCTACGAGCAGTACTTC | CASSFPGPSYEQYF
TRBJ2-3 | TRBV4-3 | NA | many | TGCGCCAGCAGCCGAGAAAGACAGACAGATACGCAGTATTTT | CASSRERQTDTQYF
TRBJ2-7 | TRBV4-3 | TRBD1 | NA | TGCGCCAGCAGCCCAAAACTCTCAACAGGGGGCAAGCATGAGCAGTACTTC | CASSPKLSTGGKHEQYF